Below are 14 T cell receptor beta chains sequenced from a single sample in a study of blood T cell repertoires in COVID-19. TCRdb's copy holds only in-frame clones and misses some; the assay was immunoSEQ multiplex PCR. The sample lists about 50,000 clones; about 88% were seen once. The sequencing sample was made of peripheral blood. The receptors here all came from a human donor in a cohort sampled during active COVID-19.

The rearrangement joins TRBV6-5 to TRBJ2-1; no reliable D call. V lost 1 base and J 2 bases, leaving 12 bases between the germline ends. Germline values: CDR1 MNHEY, CDR2 SVGAGI. The CDR3 consists of 16 residues. The CDR3 DNA reads TGTGCCAGCAGTTACTATGTGCCACTTACCTACAATGAGCAGTTCTTC. This codes for CASSYYVPLTYNEQFF.

V is TRBV5-1 and J is TRBJ2-1, with TRBD1 matching 7 bases. The CDR3 sequence is 16 residues long. Unmatched junction bases numbered 14, after V lost 3 bases and J lost 8 bases. CDR1 and CDR2 (germline): SGHRS, YFSETQ. The CDR3 DNA reads as TGCGCCAGCAGCTATCTAGAGGGGGCGAGCTTCTATGAGCAGTTCTTC. Protein sequence: CASSYLEGASFYEQFF.

Written as DNA, the CDR3 is TGCAGTGCTAGTTCCACAGGGGGGGAACTGAACACTGAAGCTTTCTTT. Protein: CSASSTGGELNTEAFF. J is TRBJ1-1 and V is TRBV20-1; the match to TRBD1 covers 8 bases. The CDR3 extends over 16 amino acids. CDR1 DFQATT and CDR2 SNEGSKA come from the germline V gene (reference sequence). V was clipped by 3 bases and J by 0 bases; unmatched bases: 9.

The rearrangement links TRBV19 to TRBJ2-7; 8 nucleotides align to TRBD2. This CDR3 has 13 residues. V gave up 5 bases and J gave up 6 bases; unmatched junction bases: 6. Per germline, CDR1 LNHDA and CDR2 SQIVND (reference sequence). CDR3 sequence: CASSAGTRGEQYF. The CDR3 DNA sequence: TGTGCCAGTAGTGCTGGGACTAGAGGCGAGCAGTACTTC. Together with reference TRBV19 and TRBJ2-7, the CDR3 gives the full variable domain: DGGITQSPKYLFRKEGQNVTLSCEQNLNHDAMYWYRQDPGQGLRLIYYSQIVNDFQKGDIAEGYSVSREKKESFPLTVTSAQKNPTAFYLCASSAGTRGEQYFGPGTRLTVT.

The chain combines TRBV10-2 with TRBJ2-1; TRBD1 matches 12 bases. Germline CDR1 and CDR2: WSHSY and SAAADI. The CDR3 runs 15 residues. V shed 2 bases, J shed 8 bases, and the junction held 4 bases outside the gene matches. The CDR3 DNA reads as TGCGCCAGCAGTGAGAGGGACAGGGGGCTGGATGAGCAGTTCTTC. It specifies CASSERDRGLDEQFF.

The CDR3 nucleotides are TGTGCCATCAGTGAAGGGGACAGTCTTTACTCTGGGGCCAACGTCCTGACTTTC. Protein: CAISEGDSLYSGANVLTF. The chain carries TRBV10-3 and TRBJ2-6; 7 bases are a match to TRBD1. The length of the CDR3 is 18 residues. The germline CDR1 and CDR2 sequences are ENHRY and SYGVKD. V shed 3 bases, J shed 0 bases, and the junction held 8 bases outside the gene matches.

This clone was recorded only once. The rearrangement links TRBV24-1 to TRBJ2-3, with TRBD2 matching 8 bases. Germline values: CDR1 KGHDR, CDR2 SFDVKD. V lost 0 bases and J lost 6; bases outside the gene matches: 4. CDR3 length: 15 residues. This CDR3 is CATSDLGSGDDTQYF. The CDR3 region has the DNA TGTGCCACCAGTGATTTGGGTAGCGGGGATGATACGCAGTATTTT.

This clone was recorded once. The chain employs TRBV24-1 and TRBJ1-4; no clear D gene. Germline V gives CDR1 KGHDR, CDR2 SFDVKD. The CDR3 runs 15 residues. V was shortened by 3 bases and J by 5 bases, with 12 bases between the two germline ends. CDR3 region: CATSDHDGVNEKLFF. The CDR3 DNA reads as TGTGCCACCAGTGATCACGACGGAGTGAATGAAAAACTGTTTTTT.

This chain links TRBV9 with TRBJ2-3; 8 bases fit TRBD1. CDR3 size: 15 residues. The V gene's germline CDR1 is SGDLS and CDR2 YYNGEE. V lost 0 bases, J lost 2 bases, and 2 bases stayed unmatched. CDR3 loop: CASSVEDRVTDTQYF. The CDR3 coding sequence is TGTGCCAGCAGCGTAGAGGACAGGGTCACAGATACGCAGTATTTT.

The CDR3 region has the DNA TGCAGCGTTGCTCTCGGGACAGGATCCGAAAAACTGTTTTTT. Translating gives CSVALGTGSEKLFF. The chain combines TRBV29-1 with TRBJ1-4; 8 bases agree with TRBD1. Unmatched junction bases numbered 9, after V lost 4 bases and J lost 8 bases. In germline, CDR1 is SQVTM, CDR2 ANQGSEA. The CDR3 loop spans 14 amino acids.

The V gene is TRBV29-1, the J gene TRBJ1-1; 8 bases agree with TRBD1. With V trimmed by 6 bases and J by 5 bases, 11 bases remained unmatched. This CDR3 has 14 residues. Per germline, CDR1 SQVTM and CDR2 ANQGSEA. As DNA, the CDR3 is TGCAGCGTAACGACAGGGGCCCCGGGGACTGAAGCTTTCTTT. It codes for CSVTTGAPGTEAFF.

The chain couples TRBV6-1 to TRBJ2-3, with 9 bases lining up with TRBD1. This CDR3 has 14 amino acids. J gave up 7 bases and V 3 bases, and 5 bases lay outside the gene matches. Germline CDR1 MNHNS, CDR2 SASEGT. CDR3 nucleotide sequence: TGTGCCAGCAGTGATTGGGACAGGGATAATACGCAGTATTTT. Protein product: CASSDWDRDNTQYF.

The rearrangement links TRBV6-5 to TRBJ2-2; tentatively, D is TRBD1 (6 bases). Germline CDR1 MNHEY, CDR2 SVGAGI. The V gene lost 6 bases and the J gene lost 6 bases, with 14 bases spanning the gap. The CDR3 contains 14 residues. CDR3 sequence (DNA): TGTGCCAGCAGACGAACAGGGAGTGCCGGGGAGCTGTTTTTT. It is translated as CASRRTGSAGELFF.

V is TRBV18 and J is TRBJ1-4; the match to TRBD1 covers 7 bases. With V trimmed by 4 bases and J by 6 bases, 2 bases remained unmatched. Germline V gene lookup returns CDR1 KGHSH and CDR2 LQKENI. The CDR3 runs to 13 residues. The CDR3 sequence: CASSRDRDEKLFF. CDR3 nucleotide sequence: TGTGCCAGCTCACGGGACAGAGATGAAAAACTGTTTTTT.